Presented here are 21 T cell receptor beta chains from one specimen sequenced in a study of long-term antiretroviral therapy in people with HIV. At survey level, the immunoSEQ assay was run in its v3.0 version. Assay: immunoSEQ multiplex PCR; the TCRdb copy retains only in-frame clones and omits some. In the table there are around 27,000 clones, about 80% of which are singletons. The sequencing here drew on unsorted PBMCs, taken 1.1 years before starting antiretroviral therapy. These receptors all come from a woman aged 30 to 39 with HIV.

The V gene is TRBV6-1, the J gene TRBJ1-5; D gene ambiguous. Germline V gene sequence: CDR1 MNHNS, CDR2 SASEGT. There are 12 residues in the CDR3. Trimming shortened V by 6 bases and J by 6 bases, and 9 bases separated the two germline ends. Here the CDR3 reads CASRDPGQPQHF. The CDR3 DNA is TGTGCCAGCAGGGACCCGGGTCAGCCCCAGCATTTT.

This clone was counted between two and nine times. The V and J genes are TRBV7-3 and TRBJ2-1, with D uncertain. V was pared by 5 bases and J by 8 bases, with 10 bases between. Germline V gene lookup returns CDR1 SGHTA and CDR2 FQGTGA. The CDR3 totals 12 residues. The CDR3 loop reads CASSQTGDEQFF. The CDR3 DNA reads as TGTGCCAGCAGCCAGACTGGCGATGAGCAGTTCTTC.

The V and J genes are TRBV6-5 and TRBJ2-5; 11 nucleotides align to TRBD2. Germline CDR1 is MNHEY and CDR2 is SVGAGI. The CDR3 loop spans 15 amino acids. The V gene end was trimmed by 6 bases and the J gene end by 5 bases; junction bases not matched to a gene: 8. This chain's CDR3 is CASSGLAGGGETQYF. CDR3 in DNA: TGTGCCAGCAGCGGCCTAGCGGGGGGCGGGGAGACCCAGTACTTC.

This CDR3 reads CASATDRSLSNQPQHF. The CDR3 coding sequence is TGCGCCAGCGCTACGGACAGATCCCTTAGCAATCAGCCCCAGCATTTT. The chain combines TRBV4-1 with TRBJ1-5; a weak D match, TRBD1 (6 bases). From germline, CDR1 is MGHRA and CDR2 YSYEKL. The CDR3 contains 16 residues. Between the trimmed V and J ends, which lost 8 bases and 0 bases, there was a span of 17 bases.

The chain uses TRBV11-3 and TRBJ2-2; 12 bases agree with TRBD2. CDR1 and CDR2 from the germline V gene are SGHNT and YENEEA. Trimming removed 4 bases from V and 0 bases from J; junction bases left unmatched: 6. The CDR3 has 18 amino acids. The CDR3 nucleotides are TGTGCCAGCAGCTCGACTAGCGGGGGAGCTTCGAACACCGGGGAGCTGTTTTTT. Its translation: CASSSTSGGASNTGELFF.

The chain combines TRBV6-6 with TRBJ2-2; possible D gene TRBD2, 6 bases. The germline V gene has CDR1 MNHNY and CDR2 SVGAGI (reference sequence). Trimming removed 7 bases at V and 5 bases at J, with 8 bases between. There are 12 residues in the CDR3. CDR3 coding DNA: TGTGCCAGCACTCTAGCGACCGGGGAGCTGTTTTTT. Translated, it gives CASTLATGELFF.

This chain connects TRBV7-7 to TRBJ2-3; TRBD1 is a possible D gene (5 bases). The germline gives CDR1 SSHAT, CDR2 FNYEAQ (reference sequence). V gave up 5 bases and J gave up 3 bases, with 12 bases separating them. This CDR3 has 14 amino acids. The CDR3 region has the DNA TGTGCCAGCAGCCCCACGACAGATACAGATACGCAGTATTTT. Translating gives CASSPTTDTDTQYF.

V and J are TRBV29-1 and TRBJ2-1; TRBD2 agrees at 9 bases. CDR3 length: 14 amino acids. Germline assignment: CDR1 SQVTM and CDR2 ANQGSEA. V shed 4 bases, J shed 6 bases, and the junction held 7 bases outside the gene matches. CDR3 sequence: CSVGAGGPGNEQFF. The CDR3 bases are TGCAGCGTTGGGGCGGGGGGGCCGGGCAATGAGCAGTTCTTC.

This clone showed up just once. The gene calls are TRBV6-1 and TRBJ2-3, with D perhaps matching TRBD1 or TRBD2 (6 bases each). CDR1 is MNHNS and CDR2 is SASEGT in the germline V gene. Trimming took off 6 bases at V and 5 bases at J, with 15 bases between the two ends. This CDR3 spans 14 amino acids. In DNA form, the CDR3 reads TGTGCCAGCAGGCGAGGGGGGCCGGGAGATACGCAGTATTTT. Translation gives CASRRGGPGDTQYF.

This sequence joins TRBV7-9 and TRBJ2-5, with D perhaps given as TRBD1 or TRBD2 (5 bases each). V was pared by 4 bases and J by 3 bases, with 18 bases between. The CDR3 covers 16 residues. CDR1 and CDR2 (germline): SEHNR, FQNEAQ (reference sequence). CDR3 DNA: TGTGCCAGCAGCTCGCGTACGAGGGGTGGGAAAGAGACCCAGTACTTC. Protein sequence: CASSSRTRGGKETQYF.

This chain uses TRBV5-6 with TRBJ1-2, with D possibly TRBD1 on 5 matching bases. Trimming pared 4 bases from V and 2 bases from J, leaving 18 bases between. The germline CDR1 and CDR2 sequences are SGHDT and YYEEEE. The CDR3 is 16 residues long. The CDR3 loop is CASSPEWGVPNYGYTF. In DNA, the CDR3 is TGTGCCAGCAGCCCGGAGTGGGGGGTCCCGAACTATGGCTACACCTTC.

The chain links TRBV2 to TRBJ2-6, with TRBD1 matching over 8 bases. Per the germline V gene, CDR1 is SNHLY and CDR2 is FYNNEI. There are 16 residues in the CDR3. V was clipped by 4 bases and J by 2 bases; unmatched bases: 4. This CDR3 reads CASSVSGGAGANVLTF. CDR3 coding DNA: TGTGCCAGCAGTGTCTCAGGGGGCGCTGGGGCCAACGTCCTGACTTTC.

This clone was seen a few times. Distinct nucleotide sequences in the sample also encode this CDR3. CDR3 DNA: TGTGCCTGGAGTGTGGGCGGGAACACTGAAGCTTTCTTT. This translates into CAWSVGGNTEAFF. The rearrangement joins TRBV30 to TRBJ1-1; D is ambiguous. Germline V gene lookup returns CDR1 GTSNPN and CDR2 SVGIG (reference sequence). Deletions cut 0 bases from V and 1 base from J, with 6 bases between. The length of the CDR3 is 13 residues. The complete variable domain, with remaining parts taken from reference TRBV30 and TRBJ1-1, reads SQTIHQWPATLVQPVGSPLSLECTVEGTSNPNLYWYRQAAGRGLQLLFYSVGIGQISSEVPQNLSASRPQDRQFILSSKKLLLSDSGFYLCAWSVGGNTEAFFGQGTRLTVV.

The chain uses TRBV25-1 and TRBJ1-6; tentatively, D is TRBD1 (6 bases). Per the germline V gene, CDR1 is MGHDK and CDR2 is SYGVNS. CDR3 length: 14 residues. Trimming removed 5 bases from V and 4 bases from J, with 9 bases in between. The CDR3 loop reads CASSNRAYNSPLHF. CDR3 DNA: TGTGCCAGCAGTAACAGGGCTTATAATTCACCCCTCCACTTT.

This sequence joins TRBV6-1 and TRBJ2-2, with TRBD2 as a possible D gene (5 bases). The length of the CDR3 is 12 residues. Germline V lookup: CDR1 MNHNS, CDR2 SASEGT. Trimming shortened V by 3 bases and J by 10 bases, and 9 bases separated the two germline ends. This CDR3 reads CASSDGGSELFF. The CDR3 nucleotides read TGTGCCAGCAGTGACGGCGGGTCGGAGCTGTTTTTT.

V gene TRBV29-1 combines with J gene TRBJ1-1; D is undetermined. Germline V gene sequence: CDR1 SQVTM, CDR2 ANQGSEA. V gave up 4 bases and J gave up 1 base, with 1 base separating them. The CDR3 loop spans 10 amino acids. CDR3 sequence (DNA): TGCAGCGTTGGGAACACTGAAGCTTTCTTT. Translating it yields CSVGNTEAFF.

This chain links TRBV19 with TRBJ2-4; possibly TRBD2 for D (5 bases). The ends were cut back, 4 bases at V and 1 base at J, with 14 bases in the middle. The CDR3 runs to 16 residues. Germline V gene lookup returns CDR1 LNHDA and CDR2 SQIVND (reference sequence). CDR3 coding DNA: TGTGCCAGTAGTAGGATTGCGGGTGGTGCCAAAAACATTCAGTACTTC. Amino acids: CASSRIAGGAKNIQYF.

CDR3 DNA: TGTGCCAGCACGACAGGGGCGGGCACCGGGGAGCTGTTTTTT. Residues: CASTTGAGTGELFF. The rearrangement joins TRBV19 to TRBJ2-2; TRBD1 matches 8 bases. The V gene end was trimmed by 9 bases and the J gene end by 4 bases; junction bases not matched to a gene: 7. Germline V gene data show CDR1 as LNHDA and CDR2 as SQIVND (reference sequence). The CDR3 runs to 14 residues. The whole variable domain, filled in from reference TRBV19 and TRBJ2-2, reads DGGITQSPKYLFRKEGQNVTLSCEQNLNHDAMYWYRQDPGQGLRLIYYSQIVNDFQKGDIAEGYSVSREKKESFPLTVTSAQKNPTAFYLCASTTGAGTGELFFGEGSRLTVL.

This clone has only a few counts. This chain joins TRBV6-1 and TRBJ1-5, with unresolved D. Deletions cut 7 bases from V and 3 bases from J, with 13 bases between. Germline CDR1 is MNHNS and CDR2 is SASEGT. CDR3 size: 14 residues. The CDR3 nucleotides are TGTGCCAGCAATAGACCTATGAACAATCAGCCCCAGCATTTT. Protein product: CASNRPMNNQPQHF.

The chain links TRBV11-2 to TRBJ2-2; either TRBD1 or TRBD2 may supply D (5 bases each). V was cut by 6 bases and J by 5 bases, with 22 bases left in between. The CDR3 covers 17 residues. CDR1 is SGHAT and CDR2 is FQNNGV in the germline V gene. The CDR3 sequence is CASRGFRDGRLTGELFF. CDR3 nucleotide sequence: TGTGCCAGCAGGGGATTCCGGGACGGCCGTCTAACCGGGGAGCTGTTTTTT.

This chain joins TRBV29-1 and TRBJ1-2; D is perhaps TRBD1 (5 bases). CDR1 SQVTM and CDR2 ANQGSEA come from the germline V gene. V was trimmed by 6 bases and J by 2 bases, leaving 10 bases between them. The CDR3 runs 12 residues. In DNA form, the CDR3 reads TGCAGCGTCAGCACAGGAAACTATGGCTACACCTTC. This encodes CSVSTGNYGYTF.